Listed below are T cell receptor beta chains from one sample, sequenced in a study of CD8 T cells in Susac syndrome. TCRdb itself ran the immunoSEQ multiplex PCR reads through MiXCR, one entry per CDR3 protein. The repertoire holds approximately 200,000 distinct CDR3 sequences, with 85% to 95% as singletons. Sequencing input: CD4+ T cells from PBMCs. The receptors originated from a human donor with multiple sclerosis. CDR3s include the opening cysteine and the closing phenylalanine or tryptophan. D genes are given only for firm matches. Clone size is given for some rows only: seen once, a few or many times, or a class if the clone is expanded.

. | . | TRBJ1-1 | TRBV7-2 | TGTGCCAGCAGCTTACTCTCGGGGGCGGGAGAAGCTTTCTTT | CASSLLSGAGEAFF
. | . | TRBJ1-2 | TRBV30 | TGTGCCTGGAGTATGGGGACTAACTATGGCTACACCTTC | CAWSMGTNYGYTF
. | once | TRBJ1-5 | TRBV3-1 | TGTGCCAGCAGCCGGGGCTGGGATCAGCCCCAGCATTTT | CASSRGWDQPQHF
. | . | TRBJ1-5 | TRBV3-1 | TGTGCCAGCAGCCCCAATCCATCGTCCCCCCAGCATTTT | CASSPNPSSPQHF
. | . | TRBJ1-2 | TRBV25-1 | TGTGCCAGTATGATGGGGGGGGCCCAAAGCGATGGCTACACCTTC | CASMMGGAQSDGYTF
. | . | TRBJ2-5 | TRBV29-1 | TGCAGCGCCGAACCAGGACTGTTCGAAGAGACCCAGTACTTC | CSAEPGLFEETQYF
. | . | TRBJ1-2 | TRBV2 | TGTGCCAGCAGCTCTCAGGGTCCATATGGCTACACCTTC | CASSSQGPYGYTF
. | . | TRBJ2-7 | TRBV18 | TGTGCCAGCTCACCTCCACTGGGGGACGAGCAGTACTTC | CASSPPLGDEQYF
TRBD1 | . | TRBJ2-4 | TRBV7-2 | TGTGCCAGCAGCCTGGGAAGGGGACAGGGGAATCAGTACTTC | CASSLGRGQGNQYF
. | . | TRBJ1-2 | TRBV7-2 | TGTGCCAGCAGTACCTGGTATGGCTACACCTTC | CASSTWYGYTF
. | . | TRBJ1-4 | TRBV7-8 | TGTGCCAGCAGCTTAGCGGGCCAGGGAGGGATGTTTTTT | CASSLAGQGGMFF
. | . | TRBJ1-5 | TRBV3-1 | TGTGCCAGCAGCCCGGGAGGGGGAGGCAATCAGCCCCAGCATTTT | CASSPGGGGNQPQHF
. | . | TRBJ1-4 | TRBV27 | TGTGCCAGCAGTCGGGGCCTGCCTAATGAAAAACTGTTTTTT | CASSRGLPNEKLFF
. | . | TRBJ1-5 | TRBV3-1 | TGTGCCAGCAGCCAAGGGCCCCCCATCATGTGGCCCCAGCATTTT | CASSQGPPIMWPQHF
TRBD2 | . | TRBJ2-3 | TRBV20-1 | TGCAGTGCTAGATCTTCTAGCGGGGTGAGCACAGATACGCAGTATTTT | CSARSSSGVSTDTQYF
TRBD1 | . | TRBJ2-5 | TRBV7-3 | TGTGCCAGCAGCTCCGGGACAGGGGAACAGACCCAGTACTTC | CASSSGTGEQTQYF
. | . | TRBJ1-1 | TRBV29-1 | TGCAGCGCCAGACCCGAAAAGGGCACTGAAGCTTTCTTT | CSARPEKGTEAFF
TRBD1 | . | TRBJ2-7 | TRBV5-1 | TGCGCCAGCAGCTTGAACAGGGGTTCGGGCGACGAGCAGTACTTC | CASSLNRGSGDEQYF
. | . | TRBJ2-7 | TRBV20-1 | TGCAGTGCTAAGACTCCCAGCTCCTACGAGCAGTACTTC | CSAKTPSSYEQYF
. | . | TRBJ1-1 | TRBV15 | TGTGCCACCAGCAGAGCCCTGGGAGCTGAAGCTTTCTTT | CATSRALGAEAFF
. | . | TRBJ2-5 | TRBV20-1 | TGCAGTGCTAAGGGGGGGTCTTTGGTGGAGACCCAGTACTTC | CSAKGGSLVETQYF
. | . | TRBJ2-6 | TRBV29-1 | TGCAGCGTTGGGATTTTTGGGGCCAACGTCCTGACTTTC | CSVGIFGANVLTF
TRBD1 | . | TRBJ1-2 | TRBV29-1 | TGCAGCGTTCTGAAATCGAGGGACAGGACCGACTATGGCTACACCTTC | CSVLKSRDRTDYGYTF
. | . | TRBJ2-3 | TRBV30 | TGTGCCTGGAGCGGGGGGCGTTCTGAAGATACGCAGTATTTT | CAWSGGRSEDTQYF
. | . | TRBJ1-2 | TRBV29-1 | TGCAGCGCTTGGACAGCAACATATGGCTACACCTTC | CSAWTATYGYTF
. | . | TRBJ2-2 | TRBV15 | TGTGCCACCAGCAGTTGGCGGGGCCGGGGCACCGGGGAGCTGTTTTTT | CATSSWRGRGTGELFF
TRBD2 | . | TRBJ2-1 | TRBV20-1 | TGCAGTGCTAGAGATGGCGGGGGGGCCGTCTATGAGCAGTTCTTC | CSARDGGGAVYEQFF
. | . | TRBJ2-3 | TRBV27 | TGTGCCAGCAGTTCCGCGGCCACAGATACGCAGTATTTT | CASSSAATDTQYF